Below are 23 T cell receptor beta chains sequenced from a single sample in a study of blood T cells in healthy people across ages. A second PCR, run for about 7 to 12 cycles, used a sample-barcoded 5' primer plus a J-beta primer mix. TCRdb reprocessed the 5' RACE reads with MiXCR, giving one entry per CDR3 protein. The sample records about 770,000 distinct CDR3 sequences, about 42% being singletons. The sequencing input was blood. These TCRs come from a man between 60 and 70 years old in good health.

The chain couples TRBV6-6 to TRBJ2-4; 7 bases align to TRBD1. The J call may be incorrect, as the DNA end agrees better with TRBJ2-7. Germline V CDR1 and CDR2: MNHNY, SVGAGI (reference sequence). CDR3 length: 14 amino acids. CDR3 residues: CASSDRESSYEQYF. CDR3 DNA: TGTGCCAGCAGCGACAGGGAGAGCTCCTACGAGCAGTACTTC.

This clonotype turned up a few times. The chain is built from TRBV2 and TRBJ2-3; D perhaps matches TRBD2 (6 bases). Trimming took 3 bases from V and 10 from J, leaving 8 bases between them. This CDR3 spans 11 amino acids. Germline V CDR1 and CDR2: SNHLY, FYNNEI. CDR3 in DNA: TGTGCCAGCAGTGAGCGGGGAGCGCAGTATTTT. Translating it yields CASSERGAQYF. Full variable domain (missing parts from reference TRBV2 and TRBJ2-3): EPEVTQTPSHQVTQMGQEVILRCVPISNHLYFYWYRQILGQKVEFLVSFYNNEISEKSEIFDDQFSVERPDGSNFTLKIRSTKLEDSAMYFCASSERGAQYFGPGTRLTVL.

The chain recombines TRBV5-1 with TRBJ2-5, with TRBD1 matching over 8 bases. J lost 2 bases, V lost 3 bases, and 6 bases had no gene match. This CDR3 is 15 amino acids long. Germline V gene lookup returns CDR1 SGHRS and CDR2 YFSETQ. CDR3: CASSSQGAGQETQYF. The CDR3 coding sequence is TGCGCCAGCAGCTCGCAGGGGGCCGGGCAAGAGACCCAGTACTTC.

The chain uses TRBV7-2 and TRBJ2-7, with 8 bases matching TRBD1. Trimming at V came to 3 bases and at J to 6 bases, leaving 10 bases not matched to a gene. Germline V gene sequence: CDR1 SGHTA, CDR2 FQGNSA. This CDR3 spans 15 amino acids. CDR3 protein: CASSLGRQGMAEQYF. The CDR3 bases are TGTGCCAGCAGCTTGGGTCGACAGGGGATGGCCGAGCAGTACTTC.

As for this clonotype: One end of the junction does not line up with germline, which may come from a read error. The V gene is TRBV6-2 or TRBV6-3, the J gene TRBJ1-1, with D hard to call. Germline V lookup: CDR1 MNHEY, CDR2 SVGEGT. CDR3 length equals 14 residues. In DNA, the CDR3 is TGTACCAGCAGTTTCAGGCTTCTGGGTACTGAAGCTTTCTTT. Its translation is CTSSFRLLGTEAFF.

The chain combines TRBV6-5 with TRBJ2-7, with D unresolved. Germline V CDR1 and CDR2: MNHEY, SVGAGI. V was cut by 6 bases and J by 5 bases, with 23 bases left in between. The CDR3 is 16 residues long. The chain's CDR3 is CASSWAFPVGRDEQYF. CDR3 sequence (DNA): TGTGCCAGCAGCTGGGCCTTTCCTGTTGGCCGGGACGAGCAGTACTTC.

The chain combines TRBV7-2 with TRBJ2-3; 8 bases match TRBD2. This CDR3 has 14 residues. The V and J ends lost 8 bases and 4 bases, in that order; junction bases with no gene match: 8. Germline CDR1 is SGHTA and CDR2 is FQGNSA. The CDR3 nucleotides are TGTGCCAGCCTAAACCGGGGGGGGTCAGATACGCAGTATTTT. Amino acid sequence: CASLNRGGSDTQYF.

This clonotype was detected only a few times. The chain recombines TRBV7-2 with TRBJ2-5, with D possibly matching TRBD2 (5 bases). The CDR3 is 13 residues long. Trimming cost V 4 bases and J 5 bases, with 11 bases left between them. In germline, CDR1 is SGHTA, CDR2 FQGNSA. In nucleotides, the CDR3 is TGTGCCAGCAGCTGGACCCGAGGGGAGACCCAGTACTTC. It codes for CASSWTRGETQYF.

The chain combines TRBV13 with TRBJ2-7; D is perhaps TRBD1 (6 bases). V dropped 6 bases and J dropped 3 bases, with 18 bases sitting between them. This CDR3 contains 15 residues. Germline V lookup: CDR1 PRHDT, CDR2 FYEKMQ (reference sequence). CDR3 sequence: CASSQGIGGNYEQYF. CDR3 nucleotide sequence: TGTGCCAGCAGTCAAGGGATAGGGGGAAACTACGAGCAGTACTTC.

The V call is TRBV6-5, the J call TRBJ1-1; no clear D gene. The CDR3 covers 12 residues. Germline V lookup: CDR1 MNHEY, CDR2 SVGAGI. The V and J ends lost 6 bases and 9 bases respectively, with 14 bases between them. In DNA, the CDR3 is TGTGCCAGCAGCCCCACCGTCGGAAAAGCTTTCTTT. This sequence encodes CASSPTVGKAFF.

V usage is TRBV20-1 and J usage is TRBJ1-1, with D unclear. V was cut by 6 bases and J by 8 bases, with 16 bases left in between. Looked up from germline, CDR1 is DFQATT and CDR2 is SNEGSKA (reference sequence). This CDR3 comprises 12 residues. In DNA form, the CDR3 reads TGCAGTGCCAAGGGAAGTAAGTCGGAAGCTTTCTTT. Residues: CSAKGSKSEAFF.

CDR3 DNA sequence: TGTGCCAGCACATATGGTGGGGGTTATACTGAAGCTTTCTTT. Translating it yields CASTYGGGYTEAFF. The chain joins TRBV6-6 to TRBJ1-1; a weak D match, TRBD1 (5 bases). Germline V gene data show CDR1 as MNHNY and CDR2 as SVGAGI (reference sequence). The CDR3 is made up of 14 amino acids. The germline V and J ends were trimmed by 7 bases and 5 bases, with 17 bases remaining between them.

The CDR3 bases are TGCGCCAGCAGGCGGGACAGTACTAATGAAAAACTGTTTTTT. Translating gives CASRRDSTNEKLFF. The chain combines TRBV5-1 with TRBJ1-4, with 7 positions matching TRBD1. Germline lookup yields CDR1 SGHRS and CDR2 YFSETQ. Trimming removed 5 bases from V and 2 bases from J; junction bases left unmatched: 3. This CDR3 has 14 amino acids. The full variable domain, completed using reference TRBV5-1 and TRBJ1-4, is KAGVTQTPRYLIKTRGQQVTLSCSPISGHRSVSWYQQTPGQGLQFLFEYFSETQRNKGNFPGRFSGRQFSNSRSEMNVSTLELGDSALYLCASRRDSTNEKLFFGSGTQLSVL.

V gene TRBV9 combines with J gene TRBJ2-7; maybe TRBD2 (5 bases). TRBJ2-5 explains the end of the DNA better; the J call may be wrong. Germline loops: CDR1 SGDLS, CDR2 YYNGEE. The CDR3 runs 16 residues. CDR3 loop: CASSIDQARGLGTQYF. In DNA form, the CDR3 reads TGTGCCAGCAGCATAGATCAGGCTCGGGGTTTGGGGACCCAGTACTTC.

This clonotype was counted between two and nine times. This chain links TRBV27 with TRBJ1-2; no clear D. Germline CDR1 reads MNHEY; CDR2 reads SMNVEV (reference sequence). Trimming left V 5 bases short and J 4 bases short, with 11 bases between. This CDR3 comprises 13 residues. The CDR3 sequence is CASSGGPSYGYTF. The CDR3 region has the DNA TGTGCCAGCAGTGGAGGACCCTCCTATGGCTACACCTTC.

CDR3 DNA: TGTGCCAGCAGCTTAGAGTCCGGGACTCATACGCAGTATTTT. Translation gives CASSLESGTHTQYF. This chain connects TRBV7-2 to TRBJ2-3; TRBD2 might be the D (6 bases). This CDR3 spans 14 amino acids. With 1 base removed from V and 7 bases from J, the gap between germline ends came to 12 bases. CDR1 SGHTA and CDR2 FQGNSA come from the germline V gene.

This clonotype was seen just once. The chain recombines TRBV21-1 with TRBJ2-7; no check of the table's D call, TRBD1, against the DNA was made. TRBV21-1 constitutes a pseudogene. The CDR3 spans 13 residues. CDR3 amino acids: CASRRDIAYEQYF. DNA of the CDR3: TGTGCCAGCCGCCGGGACATAGCCTACGAGCAGTACTTC.

The chain carries TRBV7-8 and TRBJ2-5; 9 positions match TRBD1. The CDR3 sequence is 16 residues long. CDR1 SGHVS and CDR2 FQNEAQ come from the germline V gene. Unmatched junction bases numbered 16, after V lost 5 bases and J lost 9 bases. CDR3 residues: CASSPRQGDHRSSQYF. CDR3 bases: TGTGCCAGCAGCCCGCGACAGGGGGACCATCGGTCGTCCCAGTACTTC.

This clonotype was observed a few times. The chain recombines TRBV3-1 with TRBJ2-1, with 12 bases aligning to TRBD2. V gave up 6 bases and J gave up 9 bases; unmatched junction bases: 9. CDR3 size: 15 residues. Germline V gene lookup returns CDR1 LGHDT and CDR2 YNNKEL (reference sequence). The CDR3 spells CASSEDLLAGGEQFF. In DNA, the CDR3 is TGTGCCAGCAGTGAAGATTTACTAGCGGGGGGTGAGCAGTTCTTC.

The rearrangement uses TRBV6-2 or TRBV6-3 and TRBJ2-5; TRBD2 aligns across 10 bases. The CDR3 loop spans 16 amino acids. The trim removed 2 bases at V and 1 base at J, leaving 4 bases unmatched. CDR1 and CDR2 from the germline V gene are MNHEY and SVGEGT. The CDR3 DNA reads TGTGCCAGCAGTTACGGGTTAGCGGGGGGCCAAGAGACCCAGTACTTC. Translating gives CASSYGLAGGQETQYF.

This chain joins TRBV2 and TRBJ1-1; a possible D gene is TRBD1 (6 bases). Trimming stripped 4 bases from V and 4 bases from J, with 7 bases between. The CDR3 sequence is 12 residues long. Per germline, CDR1 SNHLY and CDR2 FYNNEI. CDR3 loop: CASSAGVTEAFF. CDR3 DNA sequence: TGTGCCAGCAGTGCAGGGGTCACTGAAGCTTTCTTT.

A note on this clonotype: Sequence at one end of the junction differs from germline and may be a read error. This chain joins TRBV7-8 and TRBJ1-6; 7 bases are shared with TRBD1. CDR1 and CDR2 from the germline V gene are SGHVS and FQNEAQ. CDR3 length: 17 amino acids. The CDR3 nucleotides are TGTGCCAACAGCTTAGCGCGGGAGACAGGGCGGCTGACGACCCCCCACTTT. This encodes CANSLARETGRLTTPHF. The complete variable domain, with remaining parts taken from reference TRBV7-8 and TRBJ1-6, reads GAGVSQSPRYKVAKRGQDVALRCDPISGHVSLFWYQQALGQGPEFLTYFQNEAQLDKSGLPSDRFFAERPEGSVSTLKIQRTQQEDSAVYLCANSLARETGRLTTPHFGNGTRLTVT.

This chain uses TRBV28 with TRBJ2-5, with 9 bases matching TRBD1. The trim removed 2 bases at V and 6 bases at J, leaving 7 bases unmatched. CDR1 and CDR2 from the germline V gene are MDHEN and SYDVKM. The CDR3 contains 15 residues. The CDR3 loop is CASSLRDRVKKTQYF. CDR3 DNA: TGTGCCAGCAGTTTACGGGACAGGGTCAAAAAGACCCAGTACTTC.